These 21 T cell receptor beta chains originate from one sample sequenced in a study of blood T cells in healthy people across ages. For the second PCR, which ran for roughly 6 to 12 cycles, a sample-barcoded 5' primer and a J-beta primer mix were used. TCRdb re-derived calls from the 5' RACE reads in MiXCR, one entry per CDR3 protein. Of 1.5 million to 2 million distinct CDR3 sequences in the sample, 40% to 55% were seen once. Input material: blood. These receptors originate from a woman aged 40-49 years in good health.

The chain combines TRBV3-1 with TRBJ2-6; the D is unclear. This CDR3 region has 16 residues. V gave up 5 bases and J gave up 3 bases, with 14 bases separating them. In germline, CDR1 is LGHDT, CDR2 YNNKEL (reference sequence). The CDR3: CASSNLYGDGANVLTF. The CDR3 coding sequence is TGTGCCAGCAGCAATTTATACGGAGATGGGGCCAACGTCCTGACTTTC.

CDR3 in amino acids: CASSHSIKDSSYEQYF. CDR3 in DNA: TGCGCCAGCAGCCATTCGATAAAGGACAGCTCCTACGAGCAGTACTTC. This rearrangement joins TRBV4-3 to TRBJ2-7; tentative D call: TRBD1 (6 bases). The CDR3 runs to 16 residues. Trimming shortened V by 3 bases and J by 0 bases, and 15 bases separated the two germline ends. The germline V gene encodes CDR1 LGHNA and CDR2 YSLEER.

This clonotype was seen once. The J gene is TRBJ2-3, the V gene TRBV9; 11 bases agree with TRBD1. From germline, CDR1 is SGDLS and CDR2 YYNGEE. J lost 3 bases, V lost 2 bases, and 8 bases had no gene match. The CDR3 runs 17 residues. Here the CDR3 DNA reads TGTGCCAGCAGCGTCGGGACAGGGGGTTTTCAGACAGATACGCAGTATTTT. Its translation: CASSVGTGGFQTDTQYF.

This clonotype was recorded a few times. The chain has TRBV20-1 and TRBJ2-7; 7 bases line up with TRBD2. Germline trimming cut 0 bases from V and 0 bases from J; bases unmatched to any gene: 8. The length of the CDR3 is 16 residues. Germline loops: CDR1 DFQATT, CDR2 SNEGSKA (reference sequence). This chain's CDR3 is CSARDGWRGSSYEQYF. The DNA of the CDR3 is TGCAGTGCTAGAGATGGTTGGCGGGGGAGCTCCTACGAGCAGTACTTC.

This chain links TRBV12-3 or TRBV12-4 with TRBJ2-5; D is unclear. The CDR3 totals 16 residues. V dropped 4 bases and J dropped 4 bases, with 19 bases sitting between them. The CDR3 reads CASSSAGPSARETQYF. CDR3 DNA sequence: TGTGCCAGCAGTTCCGCTGGCCCCTCCGCCAGAGAGACCCAGTACTTC.

This clonotype was counted once. This chain joins TRBV4-3 and TRBJ2-5; TRBD1 agrees at 9 bases. Trimming at V came to 5 bases and at J to 1 base, leaving 5 bases not matched to a gene. Germline V CDR1 and CDR2: LGHNA, YSLEER. CDR3 length equals 15 residues. The DNA for the CDR3 is TGCGCCAGCAGCGACTCGGACAGGGGCCAAGAGACCCAGTACTTC. Translated: CASSDSDRGQETQYF.

This clonotype occurred once. CDR3 in amino acids: CATSRDYPGGRNEQFF. The CDR3 bases are TGTGCCACCAGCAGAGATTACCCGGGGGGCCGTAATGAGCAGTTCTTC. The chain has TRBV15 and TRBJ2-1; D possibly corresponds to TRBD2 (7 bases). Germline lookup yields CDR1 LNHNV and CDR2 YYDKDF (reference sequence). The V gene lost 0 bases and the J gene lost 7 bases, with 16 bases spanning the gap. The CDR3 has 16 residues.

This clonotype has a single count. This CDR3 fails to terminate in the conserved phenylalanine or tryptophan, so it likely reflects a read error. The chain combines TRBV11-2 with TRBJ2-5, with TRBD1 as a possible D gene (6 bases). Trimming removed 6 bases from V and 1 base from J, with 12 bases in between. Germline loops: CDR1 SGHAT, CDR2 FQNNGV. This CDR3 is built from 14 residues. The CDR3 loop is CASRIRGLQETQYV. The CDR3, as DNA: TGTGCCAGCAGGATCAGGGGCCTCCAAGAGACCCAGTACGTC.

The chain uses TRBV6-2 or TRBV6-3 and TRBJ2-5; 9 bases map to TRBD1. This CDR3 comprises 15 residues. V dropped 5 bases and J dropped 4; count of bases not matched to a gene: 8. Germline V gives CDR1 MNHEY, CDR2 SVGEGT. The CDR3 DNA reads TGTGCCAGCAGTATTACCGGGACAGGGCCAGAGACCCAGTACTTC. It codes for CASSITGTGPETQYF.

This clonotype was counted a few times. This CDR3 reads CASSPEPSGGFIGEQFF. Here the CDR3 DNA reads TGTGCCAGCAGCCCTGAGCCTAGCGGGGGATTCATTGGAGAGCAGTTCTTC. V usage is TRBV4-2 and J usage is TRBJ2-1; 10 positions agree with TRBD2. J gave up 10 bases and V 4 bases, and 16 bases lay outside the gene matches. The CDR3 loop spans 17 amino acids. Germline CDR1 is LGHNA and CDR2 is YNFKEQ.

This clonotype was seen only a few times. This chain links TRBV12-3 or TRBV12-4 with TRBJ2-5; TRBD2 aligns across 10 bases. The CDR3 spans 16 residues. J lost 2 bases, V lost 5 bases, and 8 bases had no gene match. The CDR3 here is CASSIIAGGQQETQYF. The CDR3 coding sequence is TGTGCCAGCAGTATCATAGCGGGGGGCCAGCAAGAGACCCAGTACTTC.

This clonotype was seen a few times. This chain links TRBV12-3 or TRBV12-4 with TRBJ2-5, with D maybe TRBD1 (5 bases). Deletions cut 1 base from V and 4 bases from J, with 10 bases between. The CDR3 runs 14 residues. The CDR3, as DNA: TGTGCCAGCAGTTTAGGACAGACAAGAGAGACCCAGTACTTC. Translating gives CASSLGQTRETQYF.

J is TRBJ1-2 and V is TRBV28, with 7 nucleotides matching TRBD1. The CDR3 runs to 17 residues. J lost 5 bases, V lost 7 bases, and 19 bases had no gene match. Germline CDR1 is MDHEN and CDR2 is SYDVKM. The CDR3, as DNA: TGTGCCAGCACGGACAGGTCAGCTGCTAGGGCCAGTTATGGCTACACCTTC. Protein: CASTDRSAARASYGYTF.

Details on this clonotype: One end of the junction fails to match germline, which may point to a read error. V and J are TRBV2 and TRBJ2-5; 12 bases are shared with TRBD2. Germline loops: CDR1 SNHLY, CDR2 FYNNEI. This CDR3 region has 16 residues. CDR3: CANSATSGGRGETQYF. In DNA, the CDR3 is TGTGCCAACAGTGCGACTAGCGGGGGCAGGGGAGAGACCCAGTACTTC.

CDR3 region: CASSNGGPNEKLFF. DNA for the CDR3: TGTGCCAGCAGCAACGGGGGTCCTAATGAAAAACTGTTTTTT. The gene calls are TRBV6-2 or TRBV6-3 and TRBJ1-4; weak D call: TRBD1 (5 bases). The CDR3 loop spans 14 amino acids. Germline CDR1 is MNHEY and CDR2 is SVGEGT. V was pared by 6 bases and J by 3 bases, with 11 bases between.

The sample holds a few counts of this clonotype. The chain combines TRBV13 with TRBJ2-1; 10 bases are a match to TRBD2. This CDR3 contains 17 residues. CDR1 and CDR2 from the germline V gene are PRHDT and FYEKMQ (reference sequence). V lost 5 bases and J lost 8; bases outside the gene matches: 15. The CDR3 DNA follows: TGTGCCAGCAGCCCGGGGCTAGCGGGGGCGAGCCCTGATGAGCAGTTCTTC. Its protein is CASSPGLAGASPDEQFF. The variable domain in full, completed from reference TRBV13 and TRBJ2-1, reads AAGVIQSPRHLIKEKRETATLKCYPIPRHDTVYWYQQGPGQDPQFLISFYEKMQSDKGSIPDRFSAQQFSDYHSELNMSSLELGDSALYFCASSPGLAGASPDEQFFGPGTRLTVL.

DNA of the CDR3: TGTGCCAGCAGTTACTCGATTTGGGATACGCAGTATTTT. This sequence encodes CASSYSIWDTQYF. The rearrangement uses TRBV6-5 and TRBJ2-3; D call uncertain. The V and J ends lost 0 bases and 6 bases respectively, with 7 bases between them. This CDR3 is built from 13 residues. Germline CDR1 is MNHEY and CDR2 is SVGAGI.

This chain links TRBV20-1 with TRBJ2-1, with D possibly matching TRBD1 (6 bases). The CDR3 extends over 14 amino acids. Germline CDR1 reads DFQATT; CDR2 reads SNEGSKA (reference sequence). The V and J ends lost 3 bases and 4 bases respectively, with 13 bases between them. This CDR3 is CSASPGADYNEQFF. The CDR3 DNA is TGCAGTGCTAGCCCAGGGGCAGATTACAATGAGCAGTTCTTC.

This clonotype came up a few times. This chain uses TRBV24-1 with TRBJ2-3; TRBD1 might be the D (7 bases). Trimming stripped 2 bases from V and 1 base from J, with 12 bases between. Germline CDR1 is KGHDR and CDR2 is SFDVKD. This CDR3 is 16 amino acids long. CDR3 nucleotides: TGTGCCACCAGTGATTGGAGGGACAGCGGCACAGATACGCAGTATTTT. It translates to CATSDWRDSGTDTQYF.

This clonotype has a handful of counts. The chain couples TRBV6-5 to TRBJ1-5, with D unresolved. Germline CDR1 and CDR2: MNHEY and SVGAGI. This CDR3 region has 18 residues. V was trimmed by 5 bases and J by 6 bases, leaving 26 bases between them. Here the CDR3 DNA reads TGTGCCAGCAGTACTTCTGCCGAGCGGGCCCGAAGGTCTCAGCCCCAGCATTTT. It specifies CASSTSAERARRSQPQHF.

The gene calls are TRBV5-5 and TRBJ2-1, with 8 bases aligning to TRBD1. CDR1 and CDR2 (germline): SGHKS, YYEKEE (reference sequence). With V trimmed by 3 bases and J by 7 bases, 9 bases remained unmatched. The CDR3 covers 15 residues. The CDR3 DNA follows: TGTGCCAGCAGCTCCCAACCACAGGGGGTGAATGAGCAGTTCTTC. Protein: CASSSQPQGVNEQFF.